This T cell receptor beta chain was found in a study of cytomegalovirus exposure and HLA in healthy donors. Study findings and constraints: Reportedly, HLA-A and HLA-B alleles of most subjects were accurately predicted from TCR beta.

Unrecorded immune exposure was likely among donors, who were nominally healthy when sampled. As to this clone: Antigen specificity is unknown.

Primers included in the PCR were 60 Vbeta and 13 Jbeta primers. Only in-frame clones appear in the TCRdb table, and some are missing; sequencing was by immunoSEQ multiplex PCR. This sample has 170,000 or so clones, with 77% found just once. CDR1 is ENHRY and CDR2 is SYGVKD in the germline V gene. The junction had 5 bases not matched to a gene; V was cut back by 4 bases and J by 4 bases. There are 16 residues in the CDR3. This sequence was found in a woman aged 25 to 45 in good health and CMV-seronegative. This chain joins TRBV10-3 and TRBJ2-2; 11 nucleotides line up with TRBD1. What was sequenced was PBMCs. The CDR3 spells CAISGGQGAGTGELFF. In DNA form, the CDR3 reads TGTGCCATCAGTGGAGGACAGGGGGCTGGCACCGGGGAGCTGTTTTTT.